What follows are 23 T cell receptor beta chains derived from one specimen sequenced in a study of blood T cell repertoires in COVID-19. Repertoires were generated with immunoSEQ multiplex PCR, while TCRdb's copy carries only in-frame clones and drops some. The profile covers about 220,000 clones, with 80% to 85% appearing a single time and 5.2% taken by the ten largest. The sequenced sample consisted of peripheral blood. These TCRs come from a woman in her 70s with COVID-19, enrolled during active disease.

The J gene is TRBJ2-1, the V gene TRBV11-3; maybe TRBD2 (5 bases). CDR1 is SGHNT, CDR2 YENEEA, per germline. V gave up 0 bases and J gave up 7 bases, with 10 bases separating them. This CDR3 spans 14 amino acids. DNA for the CDR3: TGTGCCAGCAGCTTAGAACGGACTGGGAATGAGCAGTTCTTC. Protein sequence: CASSLERTGNEQFF. Together with reference TRBV11-3 and TRBJ2-1, the CDR3 gives the full variable domain: EAGVVQSPRYKIIEKKQPVAFWCNPISGHNTLYWYLQNLGQGPELLIRYENEEAVDDSQLPKDRFSAERLKGVDSTLKIQPAELGDSAVYLCASSLERTGNEQFFGPGTRLTVL.

This chain joins TRBV4-3 and TRBJ1-2; TRBD1 matches 7 bases. V was pared by 1 base and J by 11 bases, with 10 bases of the junction left unmatched. Per germline, CDR1 LGHNA and CDR2 YSLEER. This CDR3 spans 14 amino acids. CDR3 sequence (DNA): TGCGCCAGCAGCCAAGTCCGGACAGGTTTAGGTTACACCTTC. Protein product: CASSQVRTGLGYTF.

This chain's CDR3 is CASSLGRNYEQYF. The CDR3 DNA reads TGTGCCAGCAGCTTAGGCAGGAACTACGAGCAGTACTTC. This rearrangement joins TRBV7-2 to TRBJ2-7; D not resolved. This CDR3 has 13 amino acids. Germline CDR1 SGHTA, CDR2 FQGNSA. V was pared by 1 base and J by 3 bases, with 7 bases between.

This clone is a singleton in its sample. V is TRBV7-8 and J is TRBJ1-5, with D perhaps TRBD1 (5 bases). This CDR3 region has 15 residues. Trimming took off 0 bases at V and 3 bases at J, with 9 bases between the two ends. CDR1 is SGHVS and CDR2 is FQNEAQ in the germline V gene. CDR3 region: CASSLAGGVNQPQHF. The CDR3 bases are TGTGCCAGCAGCTTAGCGGGAGGGGTCAATCAGCCCCAGCATTTT.

The V and J genes are TRBV5-1 and TRBJ1-3, with TRBD1 identical over 7 bases. The germline V gene has CDR1 SGHRS and CDR2 YFSETQ. The trim removed 2 bases at V and 4 bases at J, leaving 9 bases unmatched. CDR3 size: 16 residues. CDR3 nucleotides: TGCGCCAGCAGCTTAACCGGGACAGAGGGAGGAAACACCATATATTTT. Amino acids: CASSLTGTEGGNTIYF.

This chain uses TRBV2 with TRBJ2-2; tentative D call: TRBD2 (5 bases). Trimming removed 7 bases from V and 3 bases from J, with 6 bases in between. CDR1 and CDR2 from the germline V gene are SNHLY and FYNNEI. This CDR3 region has 12 residues. The CDR3 sequence is CASMRDTGELFF. CDR3 sequence (DNA): TGTGCCAGCATGAGGGACACCGGGGAGCTGTTTTTT. Drawing the rest from reference TRBV2 and TRBJ2-2, the complete variable domain is EPEVTQTPSHQVTQMGQEVILRCVPISNHLYFYWYRQILGQKVEFLVSFYNNEISEKSEIFDDQFSVERPDGSNFTLKIRSTKLEDSAMYFCASMRDTGELFFGEGSRLTVL.

The V call is TRBV28, the J call TRBJ2-3; D is perhaps TRBD1 (7 bases). This CDR3 has 15 residues. The V and J ends lost 1 base and 0 bases respectively, with 8 bases between them. CDR1 and CDR2 from the germline V gene are MDHEN and SYDVKM. CDR3: CASSLSGGSTDTQYF. Written as DNA, the CDR3 is TGTGCCAGCAGTTTATCAGGGGGGAGCACAGATACGCAGTATTTT.

This clone was counted once. The CDR3 sequence is CASTRSGRTDTQYF. The CDR3, as DNA: TGTGCCAGCACCCGTAGCGGCCGCACAGATACGCAGTATTTT. This chain links TRBV28 with TRBJ2-3; the D gene is possibly TRBD2 (6 bases). The CDR3 sequence is 14 residues long. CDR1 is MDHEN and CDR2 is SYDVKM in the germline V gene. The germline V and J ends were trimmed by 7 bases and 1 base, with 12 bases remaining between them.

CDR3 sequence: CASSLGQGARRWLSGYTF. CDR3 nucleotide sequence: TGTGCCAGCAGTTTGGGACAGGGGGCCAGGAGGTGGCTCTCTGGCTACACCTTC. The V and J genes are TRBV21-1 and TRBJ1-2; TRBD1, as called in the table, went unchecked against the DNA. TRBV21-1 is given as a pseudogene. The CDR3 sequence is 18 residues long.

This chain links TRBV6-2 or TRBV6-3 with TRBJ2-1; TRBD2 matches at 10 bases. The CDR3 runs 15 residues. Germline-derived CDR1 and CDR2 are MNHEY and SVGEGT. Trimming at V came to 6 bases and at J to 4 bases, leaving 6 bases not matched to a gene. CDR3 nucleotide sequence: TGTGCCAGCAGCGATAGCGGGAGGTCTTACAATGAGCAGTTCTTC. This encodes CASSDSGRSYNEQFF.

This chain joins TRBV18 and TRBJ1-3; no clear D. Trimming pared 2 bases from V and 0 bases from J, leaving 8 bases between. There are 15 residues in the CDR3. CDR1 KGHSH and CDR2 LQKENI come from the germline V gene. The CDR3 sequence: CASSPVRDSGNTIYF. In nucleotides, the CDR3 is TGTGCCAGCTCACCAGTGAGAGACTCTGGAAACACCATATATTTT.

The chain has TRBV7-2 and TRBJ2-5; 9 nucleotides align to TRBD1. V dropped 1 base and J dropped 7; count of bases not matched to a gene: 7. The CDR3 contains 15 residues. The germline CDR1 and CDR2 sequences are SGHTA and FQGNSA. CDR3 DNA sequence: TGTGCCAGCAGCTTAGGGGGACAGGGCCCCGTGACCCAGTACTTC. This encodes CASSLGGQGPVTQYF.

The V and J genes are TRBV4-1 and TRBJ1-1; possibly TRBD1 for D (6 bases). V lost 0 bases and J lost 1, with 9 bases in between. This CDR3 spans 15 amino acids. CDR1 MGHRA and CDR2 YSYEKL come from the germline V gene. CDR3 nucleotides: TGCGCCAGCAGCCAAGATTTGGGGGCGAACACTGAAGCTTTCTTT. Translated: CASSQDLGANTEAFF.

CDR3 region: CSASLAGSSYEQYF. DNA for the CDR3: TGCAGCGCCTCGCTAGCGGGAAGCTCCTACGAGCAGTACTTC. The rearrangement joins TRBV29-1 to TRBJ2-7, with TRBD2 identical over 9 bases. Germline V CDR1 and CDR2: SQVTM, ANQGSEA. Trimming at V came to 7 bases and at J to 0 bases, leaving 7 bases not matched to a gene. The CDR3 is 14 residues long.

The chain couples TRBV7-2 to TRBJ2-7, with D perhaps TRBD2 (5 bases). The CDR3 runs 17 residues. With 1 base removed from V and 0 bases from J, the gap between germline ends came to 16 bases. Germline V CDR1 and CDR2: SGHTA, FQGNSA. CDR3 amino acids: CASSLGAGEIVSYEQYF. The CDR3 nucleotides read TGTGCCAGCAGCTTAGGTGCGGGCGAGATAGTCTCCTACGAGCAGTACTTC.

The chain links TRBV3-1 (or the pseudogene TRBV3-2) to TRBJ2-7; 7 nucleotides line up with TRBD2. Germline trimming cut 9 bases from V and 6 bases from J; bases unmatched to any gene: 11. This CDR3 is built from 13 residues. Germline values: CDR1 LGHDT, CDR2 YNNKEL (reference sequence). DNA for the CDR3: TGTGCCAGTAGTAATCGTGGGGGGGGCGAGCAGTACTTC. As protein: CASSNRGGGEQYF.

The chain has TRBV15 and TRBJ2-1, with a tentative D call TRBD1 (6 bases). The germline V gene encodes CDR1 LNHNV and CDR2 YYDKDF (reference sequence). Trimming removed 4 bases from V and 7 bases from J, with 23 bases in between. The CDR3 is 17 residues long. CDR3 protein: CATSILASGAYLNEQFF. Written as DNA, the CDR3 is TGTGCCACCAGCATTTTAGCGTCAGGGGCCTATTTGAATGAGCAGTTCTTC.

V usage is TRBV24-1 and J usage is TRBJ1-5, with a possible D match to TRBD1 (5 bases). Germline-derived CDR1 and CDR2 are KGHDR and SFDVKD. Trimming cost V 9 bases and J 2 bases, with 19 bases left between them. The CDR3 consists of 16 residues. CDR3 protein: CATQGGGTLRNQPQHF. The CDR3 DNA is TGTGCCACCCAGGGCGGGGGTACCCTTCGCAATCAGCCCCAGCATTTT.

The genes are TRBV30 and TRBJ2-1; 10 bases align to TRBD1. The CDR3 length is 17 residues. The V gene end was trimmed by 3 bases and the J gene end by 0 bases; junction bases not matched to a gene: 8. CDR1 GTSNPN and CDR2 SVGIG come from the germline V gene (reference sequence). The CDR3 reads CAWSAGQGVSSYNEQFF. The CDR3, as DNA: TGTGCCTGGAGCGCTGGACAGGGGGTTTCCTCCTACAATGAGCAGTTCTTC.

The chain recombines TRBV7-8 with TRBJ2-7; D may be TRBD1 (6 bases). The length of the CDR3 is 15 residues. Trimming removed 1 base at V and 6 bases at J, with 16 bases between. Germline lookup yields CDR1 SGHVS and CDR2 FQNEAQ. CDR3 residues: CASSLGTGQPTEQYF. The DNA of the CDR3 is TGTGCCAGCAGCTTAGGCACGGGACAACCCACCGAGCAGTACTTC.

This clone was observed a single time. The J gene is TRBJ2-7, the V gene TRBV18; 7 bases fit TRBD1. In germline, CDR1 is KGHSH, CDR2 LQKENI. V shed 5 bases, J shed 1 base, and the junction held 8 bases outside the gene matches. The CDR3 consists of 15 residues. The chain's CDR3 is CASSTTGDQSYEQYF. The CDR3 DNA reads TGTGCCAGCTCAACTACAGGGGACCAATCCTACGAGCAGTACTTC. The full variable domain, rest sourced from reference TRBV18 and TRBJ2-7, is NAGVMQNPRHLVRRRGQEARLRCSPMKGHSHVYWYRQLPEEGLKFMVYLQKENIIDESGMPKERFSAEFPKEGPSILRIQQVVRGDSAAYFCASSTTGDQSYEQYFGPGTRLTVT.

J is TRBJ2-7 and V is TRBV11-2; 7 bases are shared with TRBD2. Germline V gene lookup returns CDR1 SGHAT and CDR2 FQNNGV. The ends lost 4 bases at V and 0 bases at J; junction bases unmatched: 9. The CDR3 runs to 16 residues. CDR3 protein: CASSSGTTTSSYEQYF. CDR3 coding DNA: TGTGCCAGCAGCTCCGGGACTACTACAAGCTCCTACGAGCAGTACTTC.

The CDR3: CASSFSTLGRTEAFF. The CDR3 nucleotides are TGTGCCAGCAGCTTCTCTACTCTCGGGAGGACTGAAGCTTTCTTT. This sequence joins TRBV7-6 and TRBJ1-1; the D is unclear. V lost 3 bases and J 5 bases, leaving 16 bases between the germline ends. CDR3 size: 15 residues. Germline V gene lookup returns CDR1 SGHVS and CDR2 FNYEAQ.